One and the same sample provided the 26 T cell receptor beta chains below, sequenced in a study of CD4+ T cells in melanoma. Assay: immunoSEQ multiplex PCR; the TCRdb copy retains only in-frame clones and omits some. Of some 16,000 clones listed, less than 85% were seen once; the top ten hold over 9.5%. Sequences were obtained from cells from a culture (not recorded whether cultured in vitro). These receptor sequences come from a human donor with melanoma.

The chain carries TRBV11-2 and TRBJ2-5, with 10 bases matching TRBD2. Per the germline V gene, CDR1 is SGHAT and CDR2 is FQNNGV. This CDR3 region has 20 residues. With 0 bases clipped from V and 7 bases from J, the junction kept 20 bases outside the gene matches. CDR3 coding DNA: TGTGCCAGCAGCTTAGAACCTGTCACTTCTAGCGGGGGCCTCAGGGGGACCCAGTACTTC. This gives the protein CASSLEPVTSSGGLRGTQYF.

This sequence joins TRBV6-6 and TRBJ1-4; D gene uncertain. The length of the CDR3 is 12 residues. CDR1 is MNHNY and CDR2 is SVGAGI in the germline V gene (reference sequence). The V and J ends lost 0 bases and 8 bases respectively, with 4 bases between them. CDR3 DNA: TGTGCCAGCAGTTACTCCGGGGAAAAACTGTTTTTT. Amino acids: CASSYSGEKLFF.

The rearrangement links TRBV20-1 to TRBJ2-3, with D possibly TRBD2 on 5 matching bases. The CDR3 covers 11 residues. V dropped 6 bases and J dropped 9 bases, with 13 bases sitting between them. CDR1 DFQATT and CDR2 SNEGSKA come from the germline V gene (reference sequence). CDR3 in amino acids: CSARDLRTQYF. The CDR3 DNA sequence: TGCAGTGCCCGGGATTTGAGGACGCAGTATTTT.

This chain uses TRBV5-1 with TRBJ2-3, with D perhaps TRBD1 (5 bases). The length of the CDR3 is 16 residues. Germline values: CDR1 SGHRS, CDR2 YFSETQ. Trimming removed 7 bases at V and 2 bases at J, with 20 bases between. The CDR3 nucleotides read TGCGCCAGCCGCATTAACCCCAGGGAAATCACAGATACGCAGTATTTT. It specifies CASRINPREITDTQYF.

The chain joins TRBV6-1 to TRBJ2-5; 14 positions agree with TRBD2. CDR1 and CDR2 (germline): MNHNS, SASEGT. Trimming cost V 3 bases and J 0 bases; bases outside gene matches: 6. The length of the CDR3 is 18 residues. CDR3 protein: CASSEVGLAGANQETQYF. CDR3 DNA sequence: TGTGCCAGCAGTGAGGTGGGACTAGCGGGGGCGAACCAAGAGACCCAGTACTTC.

The V gene is TRBV30, the J gene TRBJ1-4, with TRBD1 matching 7 bases. Trimming cost V 2 bases and J 4 bases; bases outside gene matches: 4. Germline-derived CDR1 and CDR2 are GTSNPN and SVGIG (reference sequence). This CDR3 region has 14 residues. In DNA, the CDR3 is TGTGCCTGGAGTCTGGGACAGAGTAATGAAAAACTGTTTTTT. Translated, it gives CAWSLGQSNEKLFF.

The chain recombines TRBV11-2 with TRBJ1-2; possibly TRBD1 for D (5 bases). The V end was cut by 6 bases, the J end by 0 bases, with 17 bases between. The CDR3 contains 16 residues. Per germline, CDR1 SGHAT and CDR2 FQNNGV. Written as DNA, the CDR3 is TGTGCCAGCAGTCAGTTTTTTGGGGCCGCTAACTATGGCTACACCTTC. It codes for CASSQFFGAANYGYTF.

The genes are TRBV7-6 and TRBJ2-5; D is tentatively TRBD1 or TRBD2 (6 bases each). Germline loops: CDR1 SGHVS, CDR2 FNYEAQ. There are 15 residues in the CDR3. The V end lost 4 bases, the J end lost 5 bases, and 17 bases lay between the germline ends. CDR3 sequence: CASSSFGGRWETQYF. The CDR3 DNA is TGTGCCAGCAGCTCGTTTGGGGGGCGTTGGGAGACCCAGTACTTC.

The gene calls are TRBV5-4 and TRBJ2-7; D possibly corresponds to TRBD2 (6 bases). Germline loops: CDR1 SGHNT, CDR2 YYREEE (reference sequence). Trimming took off 4 bases at V and 6 bases at J, with 17 bases between the two ends. The CDR3 consists of 14 residues. The CDR3 region has the DNA TGTGCCAGCAGCCGTGGGGGGTCTCAGATCGAGCAGTACTTC. Its translation: CASSRGGSQIEQYF.

This chain joins TRBV30 and TRBJ1-2; D possibly corresponds to TRBD1 (6 bases). Germline V CDR1 and CDR2: GTSNPN, SVGIG (reference sequence). V was trimmed by 4 bases and J by 8 bases, leaving 17 bases between them. The CDR3 spans 13 residues. The CDR3 loop is CAWNRALSRGYTF. CDR3 DNA: TGTGCCTGGAACAGGGCTCTCTCTCGCGGCTACACCTTC.

This clone was detected a few times. This rearrangement joins TRBV11-2 to TRBJ2-1; the D gene is possibly TRBD1 (6 bases). V gave up 3 bases and J gave up 4 bases, with 7 bases separating them. CDR3 size: 13 residues. The germline gives CDR1 SGHAT, CDR2 FQNNGV. The CDR3 here is CASSFGQYNEQFF. For the CDR3, the DNA is TGTGCCAGCAGCTTTGGACAGTACAATGAGCAGTTCTTC.

A single count supports this clone. V is TRBV5-8 and J is TRBJ1-5; no definite D call. CDR1 is SGHTS, CDR2 YDEGEE, per germline. This CDR3 is 15 amino acids long. Between the trimmed V and J ends, which lost 5 bases and 4 bases, there was a span of 16 bases. CDR3 sequence reads: CASSGPPRLNQPQHF. CDR3 coding DNA: TGTGCCAGCAGTGGCCCGCCCCGTCTGAATCAGCCCCAGCATTTT.

This clone has just one count. The CDR3, as DNA: TGTGCCAGCAGCTGGAACAGGGGTTCACCCCTCCACTTT. It is translated as CASSWNRGSPLHF. The rearrangement joins TRBV6-5 to TRBJ1-6; TRBD1 agrees at 7 bases. The V gene end was trimmed by 6 bases and the J gene end by 9 bases; junction bases not matched to a gene: 5. Germline values: CDR1 MNHEY, CDR2 SVGAGI. This CDR3 is built from 13 residues.

The CDR3, as DNA: TGTGCCACCAAGAGCTCCTACAATGAGCAGTTCTTC. This encodes CATKSSYNEQFF. This sequence joins TRBV10-3 and TRBJ2-1; D not resolved. Germline CDR1 ENHRY, CDR2 SYGVKD. Trimming shortened V by 10 bases and J by 0 bases, and 7 bases separated the two germline ends. The CDR3 length is 12 residues.

This clone turned up a few times. The genes are TRBV30 and TRBJ1-5, with D possibly being TRBD1 (6 bases). V was shortened by 0 bases and J by 5 bases, with 8 bases between the two germline ends. This CDR3 has 13 residues. The germline CDR1 and CDR2 sequences are GTSNPN and SVGIG (reference sequence). The CDR3 spells CAWSVRGDQPQHF. The CDR3 region has the DNA TGTGCCTGGAGTGTAAGGGGGGATCAGCCCCAGCATTTT. The full variable domain, rest sourced from reference TRBV30 and TRBJ1-5, is SQTIHQWPATLVQPVGSPLSLECTVEGTSNPNLYWYRQAAGRGLQLLFYSVGIGQISSEVPQNLSASRPQDRQFILSSKKLLLSDSGFYLCAWSVRGDQPQHFGDGTRLSIL.

The chain is built from TRBV7-2 and TRBJ2-1, with TRBD2 matching 9 bases. Germline V gives CDR1 SGHTA, CDR2 FQGNSA. The J segment lost 2 bases and the V segment lost 8 bases, leaving 4 bases of the junction unmatched. This CDR3 region has 14 residues. The CDR3 sequence: CASGGGVAYNEQFF. CDR3 nucleotides: TGTGCCAGCGGCGGGGGGGTGGCCTACAATGAGCAGTTCTTC.

Only one count was recorded for this clone. This rearrangement joins TRBV7-9 to TRBJ2-4, with TRBD2 as a possible D gene (6 bases). With 5 bases removed from V and 1 base from J, the gap between germline ends came to 15 bases. This CDR3 spans 16 amino acids. The V gene's germline CDR1 is SEHNR and CDR2 FQNEAQ (reference sequence). The CDR3 loop is CASSQGGVLAKNIQYF. CDR3 nucleotide sequence: TGTGCCAGCAGCCAAGGAGGGGTCCTGGCCAAAAACATTCAGTACTTC.

This clone appeared a single time. This chain connects TRBV5-1 to TRBJ1-3; 9 nucleotides line up with TRBD1. Trimming cost V 1 base and J 3 bases; bases outside gene matches: 5. Germline CDR1 SGHRS, CDR2 YFSETQ. This CDR3 has 16 amino acids. The CDR3 protein is CASSLRTGALGNTIYF. As DNA, the CDR3 is TGCGCCAGCAGCTTGCGGACAGGGGCCCTTGGAAACACCATATATTTT.

This clone showed up just once. V usage is TRBV10-2 and J usage is TRBJ1-2; weak D call: TRBD1 (6 bases). V lost 3 bases to trimming and J lost 8 bases, with 16 bases between them. CDR3 size: 14 residues. Germline CDR1 WSHSY, CDR2 SAAADI. The CDR3 is CASSERTERRGYTF. In DNA, the CDR3 is TGCGCCAGCAGTGAAAGGACAGAGAGAAGAGGCTACACCTTC.

This clone was seen only a few times. The chain couples TRBV7-2 to TRBJ2-7, with TRBD2 matching 8 bases. CDR1 SGHTA and CDR2 FQGNSA come from the germline V gene. Losses at the gene ends were 5 bases for V and 2 bases for J; bases not matched to a gene: 14. The CDR3 sequence is 17 residues long. The CDR3 sequence: CASSTRLGAGATYEQYF. In DNA, the CDR3 is TGTGCCAGCAGCACACGCCTGGGAGCGGGGGCCACCTACGAGCAGTACTTC. Variable domain in full (rest from reference TRBV7-2 and TRBJ2-7): GAGVSQSPSNKVTEKGKDVELRCDPISGHTALYWYRQSLGQGLEFLIYFQGNSAPDKSGLPSDRFSAERTGGSVSTLTIQRTQQEDSAVYLCASSTRLGAGATYEQYFGPGTRLTVT.

The V and J genes are TRBV27 and TRBJ2-3; 9 nucleotides line up with TRBD2. The germline gives CDR1 MNHEY, CDR2 SMNVEV (reference sequence). V shed 1 base, J shed 1 base, and the junction held 0 bases outside the gene matches. This CDR3 spans 15 amino acids. This CDR3 reads CASSLLAGGTDTQYF. CDR3 sequence (DNA): TGTGCCAGCAGTTTATTAGCGGGGGGCACAGATACGCAGTATTTT.

This chain uses TRBV30 with TRBJ2-1, with D possibly called TRBD1 or TRBD2 (5 bases each). V was clipped by 2 bases and J by 7 bases, with 12 bases between them. The CDR3 length is 13 residues. The V gene's germline CDR1 is GTSNPN and CDR2 SVGIG (reference sequence). The CDR3 region has the DNA TGTGCCTGGAGTAAAGGGACGGTAAATGAGCAGTTCTTC. It is translated as CAWSKGTVNEQFF.

The chain uses TRBV5-1 and TRBJ2-5; D call uncertain. In germline, CDR1 is SGHRS, CDR2 YFSETQ. This CDR3 contains 14 residues. Trimming removed 0 bases from V and 2 bases from J, with 8 bases in between. The CDR3 sequence is CASSLAFGQETQYF. DNA for the CDR3: TGCGCCAGCAGCTTGGCTTTCGGTCAAGAGACCCAGTACTTC.

The J gene is TRBJ1-2, the V gene TRBV7-9; the D is unclear. The germline V and J ends were trimmed by 8 bases and 8 bases, with 24 bases remaining between them. CDR1 and CDR2 from the germline V gene are SEHNR and FQNEAQ (reference sequence). The CDR3 totals 15 residues. The CDR3 here is CASYDFGRDSEGYTF. DNA of the CDR3: TGTGCCAGCTACGACTTCGGGAGGGATTCCGAGGGCTACACCTTC.

In DNA, the CDR3 is TGTGCCAGCAGCTTGGTTAAGGGTGGAACAGATACGCAGTATTTT. This translates into CASSLVKGGTDTQYF. The chain employs TRBV5-8 and TRBJ2-3, with D uncertain. The ends were cut back, 0 bases at V and 3 bases at J, with 11 bases in the middle. The CDR3 is 15 residues long. From germline, CDR1 is SGHTS and CDR2 YDEGEE.

The genes are TRBV29-1 and TRBJ2-5; TRBD2 might be the D (5 bases). CDR1 is SQVTM, CDR2 ANQGSEA, per germline. V was cut by 7 bases and J by 5 bases, with 8 bases left in between. This CDR3 comprises 10 residues. CDR3 amino acids: CSGGDETQYF. The CDR3 DNA is TGCAGCGGGGGAGACGAGACCCAGTACTTC.